In its sample, the clone carrying this T cell receptor (beta chain) was seen a few times. TCRdb used MiXCR to reprocess the 5' RACE reads, holding one entry per CDR3 protein. The data show hundreds of thousands of distinct CDR3 sequences, with less than 9.5% seen just once and approximately 3.5% held by the top ten. This record comes from a study of T cells after yellow fever vaccination. Trimming removed 0 bases from V and 9 bases from J, with 16 bases in between. Germline lookup yields CDR1 SGHNT and CDR2 YYREEE (reference sequence). The CDR3 loop spans 16 amino acids. The rearrangement links TRBV5-4 to TRBJ1-6, with D perhaps TRBD1 (5 bases). Sequenced here: CD4+ T cells sorted from PBMCs, sampled 5 days after the yellow fever booster vaccination. The TCR originated in a man younger than 35 who received the YFV17D yellow fever vaccine. CDR3 in DNA: TGTGCCAGCAGCTTGGCCCCCTGGGGGACTGGTTCACCCCTCCACTTT. Its translation is CASSLAPWGTGSPLHF.